This T cell receptor (beta chain) is drawn from a study of T cell repertoires in cytomegalovirus infection. The CDR3 contains 17 residues. J gave up 5 bases and V 0 bases, and 5 bases lay outside the gene matches. Germline CDR1 MGHRA, CDR2 YSYEKL. Turning to this clonotype: Its target is unknown.

TCRdb used MiXCR to reprocess the reads, holding one entry per CDR3 protein. The sample carries over 100,000 distinct CDR3 sequences, over 9% recorded once. Study results and caveats: Summed frequency of shared TCR beta families picked out CMV carriers who also had the relevant HLA. Ex vivo responses were dominated by HLA-C-restricted CMV-specific TCR beta clonotypes.

The sequenced material came from PBMCs, sequenced either directly or after in vitro stimulation (not recorded which). V and J are TRBV4-1 and TRBJ1-4; 11 bases match TRBD1. This sequence originates from a human donor in good health (CMV status not recorded). Some clones in this sample may be carry-over from other donors' samples. The CDR3 bases are TGCGCCAGCAGCCAAGAGTTAGGGACAGGGGGAAATGAAAAACTGTTTTTT. Translated, it gives CASSQELGTGGNEKLFF.